Sequencing of this T cell receptor (beta chain) was carried out in a study of cytomegalovirus exposure and HLA in healthy donors (dated by TCRdb to the late 2010s). Notes on the research overall: An earlier analysis of a few hundred of the donors reported 276 Gb of sequence data and 100 million to 120 million unique TCR beta sequences obtained from about 170 million T cells. Besides the first cohort of roughly 700 subjects, a separate validation cohort made up of 95 to 150 different subjects was used. In an earlier analysis of 587 of the donors, high-throughput TCR beta sequencing was used to judge whether each TCR beta V gene segment behaved as functional or pseudogenic. In a later analysis, previously published TCR beta repertoires from more than 500 donors were re-analyzed and high-resolution HLA genotyping was added so that TCR occurrence patterns could be studied. The study combined high-throughput TCR immunosequencing, statistical association of individual TCRs with disease status, and machine learning to predict cytomegalovirus infection status. Among almost 400 genotyped donors of the cohort, an average of approximately 250,000 unique TCR beta nucleotide sequences were sequenced per donor, roughly 20% of them non-productive. Of the approximately 400 genotyped donors, roughly 76% were placed in the genetic ancestry cluster associated with self-reported Caucasian donors. Typing coverage varied by locus: roughly 629-640 donors for A, B, C, DRB1 and DQB1; around 560 for DQA1; more than 600 for DPA1; 450 to 480 for DPB1. HLA typing covered class I and class II loci at four-digit resolution. The later analysis used no new phenotypic data to find candidate immune exposures, relying instead on TCR beta sequences and their occurrence across donors. Genome-wide SNP genotypes for about 65% of the 666 donors were used in a later genetic analysis, which treated that subset as a discovery cohort. Roughly 5 DR-DQ haplotypes were handled as single units for association and clustering, since linkage in the cohort was strong. The aim of the study was to test whether cataloging public T cell receptors could identify signatures of past pathogen exposure. The study profiled the T cell repertoires of hundreds of subjects by immunosequencing and related them to cytomegalovirus serostatus. Around 320 gigabases of sequencing data and tens of millions of unique TCR sequences were included in an early release covering around 650 HLA-typed donors. Every discovery cohort repertoire had been produced on one sequencing platform. Alongside the repertoire data, information on donor age, sex, ethnicity and CMV serostatus was compiled. The research as a whole found: Compared with equally common non-associated chains, HLA-associated TCR beta chains in a later analysis were more clonally expanded and had lower generation probabilities. A later analysis associated about 18,000 TCR beta sequences with specific HLA alleles at a false discovery rate of 0.05. Three of the identified cytomegalovirus-associated TCR beta chains were confirmed in vitro to be specific for cytomegalovirus antigens. According to a later analysis, TCR association rates differed among HLA loci, with DRB1 alleles showing the most associated TCRs and HLA-C alleles showing the fewest. Roughly 15 rarely observed V segments, including chromosome 9 orphons, were excluded from the earlier analysis of a few hundred of the donors because counts were too low. In an earlier analysis of approximately 590 of the donors, most TCR beta V segments appeared in productive rearrangements about 87% or about 30% of the time, broadly matching IMGT annotations. Most TCR sequences were observed very rarely across donors, whereas some public TCRs were present in many individuals. Some IMGT-functional V segments, including TRBV6-2 and TRBV6-3, could not be distinguished by the 87-base-pair reads and were therefore excluded. Only TCR beta chains were sequenced in this cohort, and the absence of alpha or paired-chain data limited detectable features. Cytomegalovirus status was reported to be diagnosed by the classifier with high specificity and sensitivity in both the original and validation cohorts. Compared with the 666-donor mean, donors in an Asian-associated ancestry cluster had fewer N-insertions in productive TCRs, according to a later genetic analysis. Sequencing depth was assumed to be roughly uniform across donors in the presence/absence analyses, though that assumption may not hold. Most CMV-associated TCR beta chains appeared to be HLA-restricted in a later analysis, and the HLA associations seemed to be driven largely by CMV exposure. The study gave a list of 150 to 200 TCR beta chains associated with cytomegalovirus. Assigning TCR associations to individual alleles was difficult when HLA alleles, especially DR and DQ, strongly co-occurred. Because HLA typing was missing for some donors at each locus, association tests included only the typed subset. A group of highly shared sequence variants was considered likely to be a technical artifact of the sequencing pipeline. CMV serostatus was the only immune exposure information available for the cohort. In a later analysis, several top co-occurrence clusters were reported to appear linked to parvovirus B19, influenza, CMV and Epstein-Barr virus. A further reported finding was that TCR beta sequences accurately predicted the HLA-A and HLA-B alleles for most subjects in the first cohort. Linkage disequilibrium might explain the correlated functional status among segregating V segments, but an unknown experimental factor could not be ruled out. V-gene and J-gene trimming of TCR beta chains was associated with a missense DCLRE1C variant in a later genetic analysis, and the association was replicated in an independent cohort. The authors suggested that the approach could potentially be generalized to other disease states and immunological phenotypes.

Taken from the germline V gene, the CDR1 and CDR2 loops are KGHSH and LQKENI. V gives up 3 bases and J gives up 7 bases, and the segment between their germline ends measures 9 bases. Including the terminal cysteine and phenylalanine, the CDR3 comprises 12 residues. The kept DNA is CDR3 alone, 36 bases in frame from the first base. Details on this clone: Its recognized antigen is unknown. Per-base qualities were not stored, and no clone one base away is much larger.

In total, 500 to 700 healthy bone marrow donors made up the cohort. Cohort members were all nominally healthy when sampled, although unrecorded immune exposures were likely present. The donor was CMV seronegative and was included in the group of hundreds of seronegative cohort members. A peripheral blood sample was provided by each donor, and peripheral blood mononuclear cells were used for TCR beta sequencing. The Qiagen DNeasy Blood Extraction Kit was used to extract genomic DNA from the blood cell samples. The library was generated by the immunoSEQ multiplex PCR assay. For the multiplex PCR, a mixture combining 60 forward primers for TCR Vbeta segments and 13 reverse primers for TCR Jbeta segments was used. The CDR3 region of rearranged TCR beta genes was amplified from genomic DNA with a multiplex PCR assay. The amplified TCR beta libraries were sequenced on the Illumina HiSeq System as 87-base-pair reads. The study's own analysis went as follows. Across the 500 to 850 repertoires, a later analysis counted roughly 84 million unique TCR beta chains, 8.5 million to 12 million of which were shared by at least two donors. Raw reads were error-corrected and collapsed into unique sequences by a nearest-neighbor algorithm in which closely related sequences were merged to remove PCR and sequencing errors. CDR3 sequences were aligned to IMGT reference sequences to assign V, D and J gene segments. Each retained sequence needed at least a six-nucleotide match to both a V gene segment and a J gene segment. A rearrangement counted as productive if the CDR3 had no stop codons and remained in frame with V and J, and every other rearrangement counted as non-productive. CDR3 was defined by IMGT convention, running from the second conserved V-encoded cysteine to the conserved J-encoded phenylalanine. In an earlier analysis of approximately 590 of the donors, sequences lacking an unambiguous match to a single V gene segment were excluded. In an earlier analysis of several hundred of the donors, a V segment was called functional when productive rearrangements were above 56.7%, and segregating when the standard deviation between donors exceeded 5%. To diagnose cytomegalovirus status from the catalog of TCR beta chain sequences, a statistical classification framework was built. A later analysis assigned V and J genes by comparing TCR nucleotide sequences with IMGT/GENE-DB human TR gene sequences. The TCRdist pipeline was used in a later analysis to assign CDR3 sequences and most-parsimonious VDJ recombination scenarios. A later analysis defined each TCR beta chain by its CDR3 amino acid sequence plus V-gene family, and excluded reads lacking a unique V-gene family. In a later analysis, approximately 640 highly shared, low-generation-probability nucleotide sequences were removed to address suspected cross-contamination and a sequencing artifact. For each public chain, a later analysis derived a clonal expansion index from normalized ranks of inferred template counts within each repertoire. Generation probabilities in a later analysis came from a VDJ recombination model fitted to out-of-frame rearrangements, and those results were checked against IGoR. In a later analysis, TCR-TCR, TCR-HLA and TCR-CMV co-occurrence was scored with hypergeometric tests, and a repertoire-size bias correction was applied to TCR pairs. In a later analysis, false discovery rates were estimated by permuting HLA or CMV assignments 20 times. A later analysis grouped co-occurring TCRs with DBSCAN, adding TCRdist sequence similarity when clustering within HLA-allele-positive subsets. Co-occurrence clustering excluded repertoires with fewer than 30,000 or more than 120,000 public chains, plus five with anomalous nucleotide sharing. Imported from immuneACCESS, the table was reduced by TCRdb to in-frame sequences with V and J called. These copies leave out some clones; in studies compared against another copy, an unresolved V gene accounts for under half, and the cause of the remainder is not known. The DNA gave D and trimming, while V, J and clone size come from that table. This sample holds 150,000 to 200,000 clones; around nine tenths were observed only once. In total, the top ten clones hold more than 1.5% of the sample.

Sequenced sample: PBMCs. The sequence joins TRBV18 to TRBJ1-1; the D gene is perhaps TRBD1, from 5 matching bases. The sequence was collected from a woman younger than 30 in good health and CMV-seronegative. DNA sequence: TGTGCCAGCTCACCCCCCGGGGGTGAAGCTTTCTTT. This yields the protein CASSPPGGEAFF.